These 8 T cell receptor beta chains were sequenced from one sample in a study of Ad26.COV2.S vaccination and SARS-CoV-2 variants. Repertoires were generated with immunoSEQ multiplex PCR, while TCRdb's copy carries only in-frame clones and drops some. There are about 350,000 clones in the sample; approximately 86% occur only once, and about 10% lies in the top ten. Treatment denoted: around 19 received Ad26.COV2.S at low or high dose, single or two shots; several received placebo; per-sample allocation not given. Repertoires come from day 63 after the first vaccine or placebo injection. The source was peripheral blood, collected in a trial of Ad26.COV2.S vaccine versus placebo. Receptor source: a person aged 18-65 years who received the Ad26.COV2.S COVID-19 vaccine or a placebo.

This rearrangement joins TRBV6-5 to TRBJ2-7, with TRBD2 as a possible D gene (6 bases). Germline V gene sequence: CDR1 MNHEY, CDR2 SVGAGI. CDR3 size: 15 residues. Trimming left V 5 bases short and J 0 bases short, with 14 bases between. The DNA of the CDR3 is TGTGCCAGCAGTCCAACGGGACTCCTCTCCTACGAGCAGTACTTC. As protein: CASSPTGLLSYEQYF.

J is TRBJ2-7 and V is TRBV6-6; 9 positions agree with TRBD1. The CDR3 length is 14 residues. V lost 6 bases, J lost 4 bases, and 7 bases stayed unmatched. Germline V gives CDR1 MNHNY, CDR2 SVGAGI (reference sequence). The CDR3, as DNA: TGTGCCAGCAGAAAAGACAGGGGGGGATACGAGCAGTACTTC. It codes for CASRKDRGGYEQYF.

This chain connects TRBV3-1 (or the pseudogene TRBV3-2) to TRBJ1-1, with 8 positions matching TRBD1. Trimming took 5 bases from V and 2 from J; bases not matched to a gene: 7. Looked up from germline, CDR1 is LGHDT and CDR2 is YNNKEL (reference sequence). CDR3 length: 15 residues. The CDR3 sequence: CASSSLTGVNTEAFF. The DNA for the CDR3 is TGTGCCAGCAGCTCCCTGACAGGGGTCAACACTGAAGCTTTCTTT.

The rearrangement joins TRBV6-6 to TRBJ1-3; perhaps TRBD1 as D (5 bases). CDR1 and CDR2 (germline): MNHNY, SVGAGI (reference sequence). Trimming stripped 0 bases from V and 6 bases from J, with 12 bases between. The length of the CDR3 is 15 residues. The CDR3 DNA sequence: TGTGCCAGCAGTTACTCTTGGGGCGCAGAAAACACCATATATTTT. It specifies CASSYSWGAENTIYF.

J is TRBJ1-4 and V is TRBV23-1, with D perhaps matching TRBD1 (6 bases). TRBV23-1 is known as an ORF, though its function is uncertain. Deletions cut 1 base from V and 7 bases from J, with 22 bases between. The CDR3 spans 18 residues. CDR3 in amino acids: CASSQLRLEDRGIEKLFF. CDR3 nucleotides: TGCGCCAGCAGTCAATTGCGTCTTGAGGACAGAGGGATTGAAAAACTGTTTTTT.

In DNA form, the CDR3 reads TGTGCCATCAGTGAGTCAGAACTATATGGCTACACCTTC. It is translated as CAISESELYGYTF. The rearrangement links TRBV10-3 to TRBJ1-2; D not resolved. Germline V lookup: CDR1 ENHRY, CDR2 SYGVKD. V was trimmed by 0 bases and J by 5 bases, leaving 7 bases between them. The CDR3 totals 13 residues.

The rearrangement uses TRBV7-2 and TRBJ1-2, with D maybe TRBD1 (6 bases). Germline loops: CDR1 SGHTA, CDR2 FQGNSA. Trimming took off 5 bases at V and 4 bases at J, with 14 bases between the two ends. The CDR3 extends over 14 amino acids. The CDR3 is CASSPFGTPYGYTF. In DNA, the CDR3 is TGTGCCAGCAGCCCGTTCGGGACACCCTATGGCTACACCTTC.

This chain connects TRBV2 to TRBJ2-2, with D possibly being TRBD1 (6 bases). Germline CDR1 and CDR2: SNHLY and FYNNEI. The length of the CDR3 is 15 residues. The ends were cut back, 6 bases at V and 2 bases at J, with 13 bases in the middle. The CDR3 sequence: CASSQGQLNTGELFF. Written as DNA, the CDR3 is TGTGCCAGCAGCCAGGGGCAATTAAACACCGGGGAGCTGTTTTTT.